One and the same sample provided the 21 T cell receptor beta chains below, sequenced in a study of beta chain features in type 1 diabetes. All of the isolated RNA was reverse transcribed, so expressed TCRB transcripts were sequenced. Clones were sequenced by immunoSEQ multiplex PCR, and TCRdb holds only the in-frame ones, with some missing. The sample lists about 900,000 clones; roughly a sixth were seen once. Source material: naive CD4+ T cells from blood. Receptors were obtained from a woman in her late teens or twenties in good health.

The genes are TRBV4-2 and TRBJ2-7; D is perhaps TRBD2 (5 bases). V shed 2 bases and J shed 3 bases, with 17 bases lying between them. CDR1 is LGHNA, CDR2 YNFKEQ, per germline. CDR3 length equals 16 residues. The CDR3 DNA follows: TGTGCCAGCAGCCAATCCACAGCGGAAAGGCACTACGAGCAGTACTTC. It translates to CASSQSTAERHYEQYF.

This clone was counted between two and nine times. This same CDR3 is encoded by further DNA sequences in the sample. The CDR3 is CASSLGQGYTEAFF. Here the CDR3 DNA reads TGTGCCAGCAGTCTCGGACAGGGCTACACTGAAGCTTTCTTT. The chain is built from TRBV28 and TRBJ1-1, with 8 bases matching TRBD1. Germline lookup yields CDR1 MDHEN and CDR2 SYDVKM. The ends lost 5 bases at V and 3 bases at J; junction bases unmatched: 5. CDR3 length equals 14 residues.

This clone came up a few times. The chain uses TRBV9 and TRBJ2-5; 8 nucleotides match TRBD1. CDR3 length equals 15 residues. Trimming removed 0 bases from V and 5 bases from J; junction bases left unmatched: 6. Germline V gives CDR1 SGDLS, CDR2 YYNGEE. CDR3 amino acids: CASSVAPGGSETQYF. CDR3 DNA sequence: TGTGCCAGCAGCGTAGCCCCAGGGGGCTCGGAGACCCAGTACTTC.

This clone appeared a few times. The CDR3 reads CASSKRKGTEAFF. The CDR3 DNA is TGTGCCAGCAGTAAACGGAAGGGGACTGAAGCTTTCTTT. This chain joins TRBV6-5 and TRBJ1-1, with D perhaps TRBD1 (5 bases). Germline V gives CDR1 MNHEY, CDR2 SVGAGI. The CDR3 runs 13 residues. Deletions cut 5 bases from V and 5 bases from J, with 12 bases between.

There are a few counts of this clone. For the CDR3, the DNA is TGTGCCAGTACGGGGGGGTTATTTCGCCAGCCCCAGCATTTT. Its translation: CASTGGLFRQPQHF. V and J are TRBV19 and TRBJ1-5; TRBD1 might be the D (5 bases). CDR1 LNHDA and CDR2 SQIVND come from the germline V gene (reference sequence). The V gene lost 7 bases and the J gene lost 7 bases, with 17 bases spanning the gap. This CDR3 has 14 residues. The full variable domain, rest sourced from reference TRBV19 and TRBJ1-5, is DGGITQSPKYLFRKEGQNVTLSCEQNLNHDAMYWYRQDPGQGLRLIYYSQIVNDFQKGDIAEGYSVSREKKESFPLTVTSAQKNPTAFYLCASTGGLFRQPQHFGDGTRLSIL.

Only a few counts were recorded for this clone. This rearrangement joins TRBV7-9 to TRBJ2-4; D might be TRBD1 or TRBD2, each matching 5 bases. The V gene's germline CDR1 is SEHNR and CDR2 FQNEAQ (reference sequence). The CDR3 consists of 16 residues. V lost 4 bases and J lost 12, with 25 bases in between. The CDR3: CASSSRDPQSYEGQYF. For the CDR3, the DNA is TGTGCCAGCAGCTCCCGGGACCCACAATCGTACGAGGGTCAGTACTTC.

The rearrangement uses TRBV20-1 and TRBJ2-3; D unclear. Germline V CDR1 and CDR2: DFQATT, SNEGSKA (reference sequence). Trimming left V 4 bases short and J 15 bases short, with 14 bases between. This CDR3 has 10 amino acids. The CDR3: CSAKDEVSYF. CDR3 bases: TGCAGTGCTAAAGATGAAGTCTCCTATTTT.

The V call is TRBV7-6, the J call TRBJ2-3; D is ambiguous. The CDR3 is made up of 15 amino acids. The V gene's germline CDR1 is SGHVS and CDR2 FNYEAQ. V dropped 1 base and J dropped 2 bases, with 10 bases sitting between them. CDR3 in amino acids: CASSLVQSLTDTQYF. Here the CDR3 DNA reads TGTGCCAGCAGCTTAGTCCAAAGTCTCACAGATACGCAGTATTTT.

This clone was observed a few times. CDR3 amino acids: CASSVSGASSYNEQFF. The DNA of the CDR3 is TGTGCCAGCAGTGTCAGTGGGGCCAGCTCCTACAATGAGCAGTTCTTC. The chain carries TRBV6-1 and TRBJ2-1, with D maybe TRBD1 (5 bases). V lost 4 bases and J 0 bases, leaving 13 bases between the germline ends. The CDR3 sequence is 16 residues long. Per germline, CDR1 MNHNS and CDR2 SASEGT.

This clone was picked up a small number of times. The chain links TRBV5-6 to TRBJ2-1, with 11 bases lining up with TRBD2. The CDR3 consists of 15 residues. V trimming: 4 bases; J trimming: 3 bases; junction bases outside the gene matches: 3. CDR1 and CDR2 (germline): SGHDT, YYEEEE. The CDR3 region has the DNA TGTGCCAGCAGCCGCGGGACTAGCGGCTACAATGAGCAGTTCTTC. This encodes CASSRGTSGYNEQFF. The full variable domain, rest sourced from reference TRBV5-6 and TRBJ2-1, is DAGVTQSPTHLIKTRGQQVTLRCSPKSGHDTVSWYQQALGQGPQFIFQYYEEEERQRGNFPDRFSGHQFPNYSSELNVNALLLGDSALYLCASSRGTSGYNEQFFGPGTRLTVL.

V gene TRBV4-2 combines with J gene TRBJ2-2, with 11 bases that match TRBD2. Germline CDR1 reads LGHNA; CDR2 reads YNFKEQ. The CDR3 is made up of 18 amino acids. The V and J ends lost 4 bases and 0 bases, in that order; junction bases with no gene match: 7. CDR3 loop: CASSRSSGRISNTGELFF. CDR3 sequence (DNA): TGTGCCAGCAGCCGTTCTAGCGGGAGGATATCGAACACCGGGGAGCTGTTTTTT.

This clone was counted between two and nine times. This chain joins TRBV5-6 and TRBJ2-1, with D unresolved. V shed 0 bases and J shed 0 bases, with 4 bases lying between them. CDR3 length equals 14 residues. Germline loops: CDR1 SGHDT, CDR2 YYEEEE. The CDR3 spells CASSLGFSYNEQFF. As DNA, the CDR3 is TGTGCCAGCAGCTTGGGGTTCTCCTACAATGAGCAGTTCTTC.

As for this clone: Other nucleotide sequences from this sample produce the same CDR3. V gene TRBV7-3 combines with J gene TRBJ2-3; D is undetermined. The CDR3 covers 13 residues. Trimming cost V 3 bases and J 6 bases, with 10 bases left between them. Germline V gene lookup returns CDR1 SGHTA and CDR2 FQGTGA. The chain's CDR3 is CASSLGFRDTQYF. DNA for the CDR3: TGTGCCAGCAGCTTGGGTTTCCGGGATACGCAGTATTTT.

This clone was counted between two and nine times. J is TRBJ1-1 and V is TRBV10-3; D gene ambiguous. V was cut by 6 bases and J by 2 bases, with 10 bases left in between. CDR1 is ENHRY and CDR2 is SYGVKD in the germline V gene. The CDR3 is 13 amino acids. CDR3 nucleotide sequence: TGTGCCATCAGCTTTTCAGAAAACACTGAAGCTTTCTTT. Translating gives CAISFSENTEAFF.

The chain uses TRBV2 and TRBJ2-1; TRBD2 agrees at 8 bases. There are 17 residues in the CDR3. V shed 4 bases, J shed 3 bases, and the junction held 11 bases outside the gene matches. CDR1 is SNHLY and CDR2 is FYNNEI in the germline V gene. The CDR3 sequence is CASSGNPLAGVYNEQFF. The CDR3 DNA sequence: TGTGCCAGCAGTGGCAACCCTCTAGCGGGCGTCTACAATGAGCAGTTCTTC. Looking up the rest from reference TRBV2 and TRBJ2-1 gives the full variable domain: EPEVTQTPSHQVTQMGQEVILRCVPISNHLYFYWYRQILGQKVEFLVSFYNNEISEKSEIFDDQFSVERPDGSNFTLKIRSTKLEDSAMYFCASSGNPLAGVYNEQFFGPGTRLTVL.

In this sample, this clone turned up a few times. In nucleotides, the CDR3 is TGTGCCAGCAGCCTAGGACAGGGGGCTCACAATGAGCAGTTCTTC. Translated, it gives CASSLGQGAHNEQFF. The chain joins TRBV7-9 to TRBJ2-1; 11 bases are shared with TRBD1. V was clipped by 5 bases and J by 5 bases; unmatched bases: 5. In germline, CDR1 is SEHNR, CDR2 FQNEAQ (reference sequence). The CDR3 spans 15 residues.

The CDR3 sequence is CASSLGTGYYYEQYF. The CDR3 nucleotides are TGTGCCAGCAGCTTAGGGACAGGGTATTACTACGAGCAGTACTTC. V usage is TRBV11-2 and J usage is TRBJ2-7; 8 bases fit TRBD1. The J segment lost 3 bases and the V segment lost 1 base, leaving 5 bases of the junction unmatched. CDR1 and CDR2 (germline): SGHAT, FQNNGV. This CDR3 has 15 residues.

The gene calls are TRBV7-2 and TRBJ2-1, with D unclear. The germline V gene has CDR1 SGHTA and CDR2 FQGNSA. The ends were cut back, 3 bases at V and 6 bases at J, with 21 bases in the middle. The CDR3 length is 17 residues. The CDR3 protein is CASSFMSRHRRVNEQFF. CDR3 coding DNA: TGTGCCAGCAGCTTTATGTCGCGCCATAGACGGGTCAATGAGCAGTTCTTC.

This clone appeared a few times. This rearrangement joins TRBV29-1 to TRBJ2-7; 10 bases agree with TRBD2. Germline V gives CDR1 SQVTM, CDR2 ANQGSEA. The CDR3 length is 14 residues. V dropped 7 bases and J dropped 2; count of bases not matched to a gene: 8. The DNA of the CDR3 is TGCAGCGCACGCACTAGCGGGGACCCCTACGAGCAGTACTTC. As protein: CSARTSGDPYEQYF.

V gene TRBV5-6 combines with J gene TRBJ1-2, with TRBD1 matching over 9 bases. Per the germline V gene, CDR1 is SGHDT and CDR2 is YYEEEE. The CDR3 loop spans 15 amino acids. Germline trimming cut 2 bases from V and 2 bases from J; bases unmatched to any gene: 4. The CDR3, as DNA: TGTGCCAGCAGCTTAGGGACAGGGAGGAACTATGGCTACACCTTC. As protein: CASSLGTGRNYGYTF. Full variable domain (remainder filled in from reference TRBV5-6 and TRBJ1-2): DAGVTQSPTHLIKTRGQQVTLRCSPKSGHDTVSWYQQALGQGPQFIFQYYEEEERQRGNFPDRFSGHQFPNYSSELNVNALLLGDSALYLCASSLGTGRNYGYTFGSGTRLTVV.

This clone was detected a few times. The chain employs TRBV5-4 and TRBJ2-7; weak D call: TRBD1 (6 bases). V lost 1 base and J lost 4, with 18 bases in between. The germline V gene encodes CDR1 SGHNT and CDR2 YYREEE (reference sequence). The CDR3 consists of 16 residues. The CDR3 DNA sequence: TGTGCCAGCAGCTTGATTCGACAGGCTGAGGTTTACGAGCAGTACTTC. Its translation is CASSLIRQAEVYEQYF.